Listed below are T cell receptor beta chains from one sample, sequenced in a study of blood T cells in healthy people across ages. TCRdb re-called the 5' RACE reads through MiXCR, storing one row per CDR3 protein. Of 1.5 million to 2 million distinct CDR3 sequences listed, 28% were seen once; the top ten hold 6.5% to 8.5%. The sample consisted of blood. These receptors came from a woman in her thirties in good health. CDR3s include the opening cysteine and the closing phenylalanine or tryptophan. Fields, in order: V gene, clone size, D gene, J gene, CDR3 protein, CDR3 DNA. D genes are given only for firm matches. Size values are once, few and many counts, or a class for expanded clones, and some rows have none.

TRBV11-2	.	TRBD2	TRBJ2-3	CASSLGGRHEDTQYF	TGTGCCAGCAGCTTAGGCGGGAGGCATGAAGATACGCAGTATTTT
TRBV12-3/TRBV12-4	many	.	TRBJ2-7	CASSLLGGVEQYF	TGTGCCAGCAGTTTACTAGGGGGTGTCGAGCAGTACTTC
TRBV7-3	.	.	TRBJ1-1	CASSLIPGGNTEAFF	TGTGCCAGTAGCTTAATCCCCGGAGGGAACACTGAAGCTTTCTTT
TRBV15	.	.	TRBJ2-1	CATSRTSNQKQFF	TGTGCCACCAGCAGGACCTCGAACCAAAAGCAGTTCTTC
TRBV13	few	.	TRBJ2-1	CASQPGGGEQFF	TGTGCCAGTCAACCTGGGGGAGGTGAGCAGTTCTTC
TRBV27	many	.	TRBJ2-7	CASSVGGRPYEQYF	TGTGCCAGCAGTGTGGGGGGGCGACCCTACGAGCAGTACTTC
TRBV7-3	.	.	TRBJ2-6	CASSFPDGANVLTF	TGTGCCAGCAGCTTCCCCGACGGGGCCAACGTCCTGACTTTC
TRBV20-1	few	TRBD1	TRBJ2-7	CSARVGTGIDEQYF	TGCAGTGCTAGAGTTGGGACAGGGATCGACGAGCAGTACTTC
TRBV5-1	few	TRBD2	TRBJ2-5	CASSLDAAGEETQYF	TGCGCCAGCAGCTTGGATGCAGCGGGAGAGGAGACCCAGTACTTC
TRBV12-3/TRBV12-4	few	TRBD1	TRBJ2-1	CASSLRDRGPNEQFF	TGTGCCAGCAGTTTGAGGGACAGGGGTCCCAATGAGCAGTTCTTC
TRBV6-1	.	.	TRBJ1-4	CASSEEWATNEKLFF	TGTGCCAGCAGTGAAGAGTGGGCAACTAATGAAAAACTGTTTTTT
TRBV9	few	.	TRBJ2-7	CASSTRDTASYEQYF	TGTGCCAGCAGCACACGGGACACCGCCTCCTACGAGCAGTACTTC
TRBV6-2/TRBV6-3	.	TRBD1	TRBJ2-2	CASSSQGAAGELFF	TGTGCCAGCAGTTCCCAGGGGGCCGCCGGGGAGCTGTTTTTT
TRBV5-1	.	.	TRBJ2-5	CASSLTPWGNEQYF	TGCGCCAGCAGCTTGACCCCTTGGGGTAATGAGCAGTACTTC
TRBV6-6	.	.	TRBJ1-5	CASWGSNQPQHF	TGTGCCAGCTGGGGTAGCAATCAGCCCCAGCATTTT
TRBV5-5	.	.	TRBJ2-7	CASSLRVGDEQYF	TGTGCCAGCAGCTTGCGGGTGGGGGACGAGCAGTACTTC
TRBV6-1	few	.	TRBJ1-2	CASIRGPEGGYTF	TGTGCCAGCATACGAGGTCCGGAGGGTGGCTACACCTTC
TRBV5-1	few	.	TRBJ2-7	CASSLTWGVAYEQYF	TGCGCCAGCAGCCTAACGTGGGGGGTAGCCTACGAGCAGTACTTC
TRBV10-1	few	TRBD2	TRBJ2-1	CASSESGLAGGNEQFF	TGCGCCAGCAGTGAGTCGGGACTAGCGGGAGGCAATGAGCAGTTCTTC
TRBV12-3/TRBV12-4	.	.	TRBJ2-4	CASQSGYLAKNIQYF	TGTGCCAGCCAGAGTGGGTATCTAGCCAAAAACATTCAGTACTTC
TRBV20-1	.	TRBD1	TRBJ2-3	CSAGTGGADTQYF	TGCAGTGCCGGGACAGGGGGTGCAGATACGCAGTATTTT
TRBV9	.	.	TRBJ1-1	CASSVTGSGNTEAFF	TGTGCCAGCAGCGTGACAGGCTCCGGGAACACTGAAGCTTTCTTT
TRBV5-1	.	.	TRBJ2-1	CASSSGGYSYNVQFF	TGCGCCAGCAGTTCTGGGGGGTACTCCTACAATGTGCAGTTCTTC